This T cell receptor (beta chain) stems from a study of early T cells in non-severe SARS-CoV-2 infection. Whole-study context: It was bulk RNA from unsorted whole blood that was sequenced, and the chains were unpaired. The study, taken as a whole, reports: Matching against VDJdb likely underestimated virus-specific expansions, favoring anti-spike CD8.

The table lists this clonotype with many counts. No antigen is known for it. Germline CDR1 is LNHDA and CDR2 is SQIVND (reference sequence). The germline V and J ends were trimmed by 5 bases and 3 bases, with 13 bases remaining between them. The CDR3 extends over 14 amino acids. Individual cDNA molecules were tagged with unique molecular identifiers, the study reported. MiXCR was run by TCRdb on the 5' RACE reads, yielding one entry per CDR3 protein. The sample records approximately 22,000 distinct CDR3 sequences, over 5.5% being singletons. This specimen consisted of whole blood, obtained at baseline. The chain combines TRBV19 with TRBJ2-5, with a possible D match to TRBD2 (7 bases). The TCR originated in an adult who was a healthcare worker with PCR-confirmed SARS-CoV-2 infection or an uninfected control (not recorded which). For the CDR3, the DNA is TGTGCCAGTAGTCCGGGGGGCAGGGAAGAGACCCAGTACTTC. It encodes CASSPGGREETQYF.